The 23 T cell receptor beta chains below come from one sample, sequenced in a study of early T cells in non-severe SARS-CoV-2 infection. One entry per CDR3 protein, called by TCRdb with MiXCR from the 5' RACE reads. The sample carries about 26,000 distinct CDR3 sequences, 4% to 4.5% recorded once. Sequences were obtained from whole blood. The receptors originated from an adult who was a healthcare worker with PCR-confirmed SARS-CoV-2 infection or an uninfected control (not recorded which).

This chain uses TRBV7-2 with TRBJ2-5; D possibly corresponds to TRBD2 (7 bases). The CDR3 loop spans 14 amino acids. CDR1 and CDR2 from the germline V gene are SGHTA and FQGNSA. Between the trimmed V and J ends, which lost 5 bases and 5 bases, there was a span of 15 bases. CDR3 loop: CASSPLRGQETQYF. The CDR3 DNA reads TGTGCCAGCAGCCCCCTGCGGGGGCAGGAGACCCAGTACTTC.

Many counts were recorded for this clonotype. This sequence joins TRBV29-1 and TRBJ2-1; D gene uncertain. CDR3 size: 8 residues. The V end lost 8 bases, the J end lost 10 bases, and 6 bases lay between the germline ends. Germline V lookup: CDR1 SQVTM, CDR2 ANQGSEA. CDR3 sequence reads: CSRAEQFF. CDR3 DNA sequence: TGCAGCAGAGCCGAGCAGTTCTTC.

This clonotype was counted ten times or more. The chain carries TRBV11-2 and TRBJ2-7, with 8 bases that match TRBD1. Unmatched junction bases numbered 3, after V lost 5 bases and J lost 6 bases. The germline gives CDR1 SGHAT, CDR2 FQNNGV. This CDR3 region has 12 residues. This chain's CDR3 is CASSRTGTEQYF. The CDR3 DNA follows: TGTGCCAGCAGCCGGACAGGGACCGAGCAGTACTTC.

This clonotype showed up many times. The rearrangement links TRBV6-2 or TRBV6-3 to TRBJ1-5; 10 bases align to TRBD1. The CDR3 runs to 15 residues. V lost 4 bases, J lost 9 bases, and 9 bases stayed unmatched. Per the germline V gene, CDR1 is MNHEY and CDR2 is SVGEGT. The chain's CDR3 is CASSLGQGFVRPQHF. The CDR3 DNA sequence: TGTGCCAGCAGTTTGGGACAGGGGTTTGTTCGGCCCCAGCATTTT.

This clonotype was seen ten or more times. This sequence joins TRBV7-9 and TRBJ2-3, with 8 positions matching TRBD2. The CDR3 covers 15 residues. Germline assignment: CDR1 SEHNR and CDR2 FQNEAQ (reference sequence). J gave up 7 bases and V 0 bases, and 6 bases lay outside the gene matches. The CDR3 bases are TGTGCCAGCAGCTTAGCAGTAGCGGGACTGCATACGCAGTATTTT. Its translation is CASSLAVAGLHTQYF.

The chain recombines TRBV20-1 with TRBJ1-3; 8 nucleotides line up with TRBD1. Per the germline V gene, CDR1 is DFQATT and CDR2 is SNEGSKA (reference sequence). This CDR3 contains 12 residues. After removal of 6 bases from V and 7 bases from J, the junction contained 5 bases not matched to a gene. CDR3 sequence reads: CSAATGANTIYF. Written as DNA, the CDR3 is TGCAGTGCCGCGACAGGGGCGAACACCATATATTTT.

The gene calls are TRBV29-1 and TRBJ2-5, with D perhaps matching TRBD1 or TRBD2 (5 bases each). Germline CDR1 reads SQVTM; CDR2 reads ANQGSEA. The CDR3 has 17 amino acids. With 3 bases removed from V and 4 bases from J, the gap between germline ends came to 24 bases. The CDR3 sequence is CSVEVLKGRTGAETQYF. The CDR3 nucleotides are TGCAGCGTTGAGGTGCTGAAAGGGCGCACCGGGGCAGAGACCCAGTACTTC.

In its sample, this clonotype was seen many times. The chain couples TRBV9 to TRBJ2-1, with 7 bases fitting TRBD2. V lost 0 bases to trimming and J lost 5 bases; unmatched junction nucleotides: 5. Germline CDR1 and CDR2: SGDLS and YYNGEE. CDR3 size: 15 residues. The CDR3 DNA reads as TGTGCCAGCAGCGTAGATGGCGGGGGAAACAATGAGCAGTTCTTC. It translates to CASSVDGGGNNEQFF.

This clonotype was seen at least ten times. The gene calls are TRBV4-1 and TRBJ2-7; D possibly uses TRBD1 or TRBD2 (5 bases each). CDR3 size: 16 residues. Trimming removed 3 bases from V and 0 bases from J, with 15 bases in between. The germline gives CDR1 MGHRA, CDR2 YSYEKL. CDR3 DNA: TGCGCCAGCAGCCACGTCGGGACGGTGAGCTCCTACGAGCAGTACTTC. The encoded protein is CASSHVGTVSSYEQYF.

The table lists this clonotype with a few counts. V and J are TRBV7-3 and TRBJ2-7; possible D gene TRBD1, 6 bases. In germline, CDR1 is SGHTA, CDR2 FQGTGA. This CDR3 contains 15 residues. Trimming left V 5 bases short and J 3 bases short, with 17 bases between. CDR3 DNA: TGTGCCAGCAGCCGACAGGCTGGCAGCCACTACGAGCAGTACTTC. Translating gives CASSRQAGSHYEQYF. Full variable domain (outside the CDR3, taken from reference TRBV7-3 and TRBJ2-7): GAGVSQTPSNKVTEKGKYVELRCDPISGHTALYWYRQSLGQGPEFLIYFQGTGAADDSGLPNDRFFAVRPEGSVSTLKIQRTERGDSAVYLCASSRQAGSHYEQYFGPGTRLTVT.

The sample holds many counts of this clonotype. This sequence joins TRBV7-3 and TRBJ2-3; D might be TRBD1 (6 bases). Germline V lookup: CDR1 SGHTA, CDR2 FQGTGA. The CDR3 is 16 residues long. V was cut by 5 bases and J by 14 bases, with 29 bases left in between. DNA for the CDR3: TGTGCCAGCAGCCCCTTCATGGGGGCAGAGGGAAATACGTTGTATTTT. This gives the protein CASSPFMGAEGNTLYF.

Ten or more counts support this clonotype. As DNA, the CDR3 is TGTGCCAGCAGCTTATACGGGCTCGGGACATCCTACGAGCAGTACTTC. It specifies CASSLYGLGTSYEQYF. This chain links TRBV11-2 with TRBJ2-7, with a tentative D call TRBD1 (6 bases). Trimming removed 2 bases at V and 1 base at J, with 15 bases between. Germline CDR1 is SGHAT and CDR2 is FQNNGV. CDR3 length: 16 amino acids.

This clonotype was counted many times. The CDR3 DNA is TGTGCCAGCAGCCTTAGCGGGAGCACAGATACGCAGTATTTT. Its translation: CASSLSGSTDTQYF. This chain uses TRBV7-8 with TRBJ2-3; 7 bases align to TRBD2. The V and J ends lost 5 bases and 0 bases, in that order; junction bases with no gene match: 2. Germline V lookup: CDR1 SGHVS, CDR2 FQNEAQ. The length of the CDR3 is 14 residues.

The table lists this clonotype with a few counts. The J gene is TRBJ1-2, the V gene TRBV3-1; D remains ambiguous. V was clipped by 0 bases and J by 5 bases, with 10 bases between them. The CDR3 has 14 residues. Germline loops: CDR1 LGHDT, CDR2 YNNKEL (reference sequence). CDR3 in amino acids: CASSQDPQKYGYTF. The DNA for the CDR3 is TGTGCCAGCAGCCAAGATCCACAGAAGTATGGCTACACCTTC.

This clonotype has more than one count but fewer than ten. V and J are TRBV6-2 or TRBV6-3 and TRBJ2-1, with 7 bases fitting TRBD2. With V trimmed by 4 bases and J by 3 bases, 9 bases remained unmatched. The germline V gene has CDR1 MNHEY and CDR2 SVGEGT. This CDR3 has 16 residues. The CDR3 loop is CASSWRESRGYNEQFF. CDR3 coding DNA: TGTGCCAGCAGTTGGCGGGAGAGCCGGGGCTACAATGAGCAGTTCTTC.

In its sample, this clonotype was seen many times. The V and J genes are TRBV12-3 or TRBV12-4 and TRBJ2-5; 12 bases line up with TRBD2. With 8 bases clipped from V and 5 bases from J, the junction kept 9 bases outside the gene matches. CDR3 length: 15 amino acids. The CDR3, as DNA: TGTGCCAGCCCGCTGCGACTAGCGGGAGAGGAGACCCAGTACTTC. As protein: CASPLRLAGEETQYF.

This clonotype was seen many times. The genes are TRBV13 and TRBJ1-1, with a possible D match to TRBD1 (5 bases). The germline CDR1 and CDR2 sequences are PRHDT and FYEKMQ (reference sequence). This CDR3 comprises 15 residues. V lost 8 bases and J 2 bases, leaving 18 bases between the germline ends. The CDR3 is CASREWTGDNTEAFF. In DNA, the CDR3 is TGTGCCAGCCGAGAGTGGACGGGGGATAACACTGAAGCTTTCTTT.

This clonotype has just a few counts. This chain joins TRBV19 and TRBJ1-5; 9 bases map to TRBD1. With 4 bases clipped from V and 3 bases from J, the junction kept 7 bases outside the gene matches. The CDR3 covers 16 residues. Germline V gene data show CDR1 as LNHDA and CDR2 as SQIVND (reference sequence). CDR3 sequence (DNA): TGTGCCAGTAGTAGCCCGGGACAGGGATTCAATCAGCCCCAGCATTTT. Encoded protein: CASSSPGQGFNQPQHF. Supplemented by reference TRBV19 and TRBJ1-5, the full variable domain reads DGGITQSPKYLFRKEGQNVTLSCEQNLNHDAMYWYRQDPGQGLRLIYYSQIVNDFQKGDIAEGYSVSREKKESFPLTVTSAQKNPTAFYLCASSSPGQGFNQPQHFGDGTRLSIL.

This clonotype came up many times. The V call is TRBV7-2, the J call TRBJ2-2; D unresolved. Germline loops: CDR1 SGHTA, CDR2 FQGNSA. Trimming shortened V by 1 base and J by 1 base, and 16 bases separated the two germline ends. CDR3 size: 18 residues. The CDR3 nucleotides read TGTGCCAGCAGCTTAGAAGGGATAAGACTCCTGAACACCGGGGAGCTGTTTTTT. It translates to CASSLEGIRLLNTGELFF.

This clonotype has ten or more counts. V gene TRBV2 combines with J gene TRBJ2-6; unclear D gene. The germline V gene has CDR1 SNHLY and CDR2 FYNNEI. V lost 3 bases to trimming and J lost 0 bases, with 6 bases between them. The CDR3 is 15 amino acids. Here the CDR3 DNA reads TGTGCCAGCAGTGAGTTTGGCTCTGGGGCCAACGTCCTGACTTTC. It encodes CASSEFGSGANVLTF.

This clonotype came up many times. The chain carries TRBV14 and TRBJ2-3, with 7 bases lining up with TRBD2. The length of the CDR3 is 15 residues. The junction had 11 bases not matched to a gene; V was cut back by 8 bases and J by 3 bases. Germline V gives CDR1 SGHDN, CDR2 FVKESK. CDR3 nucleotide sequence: TGTGCCAGCGGGACTGGCGGGAGCGGGACAGATACGCAGTATTTT. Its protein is CASGTGGSGTDTQYF.

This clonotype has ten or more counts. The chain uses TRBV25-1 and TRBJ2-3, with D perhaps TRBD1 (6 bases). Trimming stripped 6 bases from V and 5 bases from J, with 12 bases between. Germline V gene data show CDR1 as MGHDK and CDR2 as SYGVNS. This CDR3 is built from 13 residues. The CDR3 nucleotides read TGTGCCAGCAGCCCCGCAGGGGAAGATACGCAGTATTTT. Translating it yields CASSPAGEDTQYF.

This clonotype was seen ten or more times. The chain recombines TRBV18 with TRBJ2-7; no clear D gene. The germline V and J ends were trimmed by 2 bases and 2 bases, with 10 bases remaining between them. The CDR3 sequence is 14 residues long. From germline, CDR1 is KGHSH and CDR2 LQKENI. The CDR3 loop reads CASSPSGVPYEQYF. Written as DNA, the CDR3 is TGTGCCAGCTCACCATCAGGAGTCCCCTACGAGCAGTACTTC.